The 23 T cell receptor beta chains in this list originate from one sample, sequenced in a study of graft-versus-host responses after intestinal transplantation. The method was immunoSEQ multiplex PCR; TCRdb's version includes in-frame clones alone and lacks a portion of them. The repertoire holds tens of thousands of clones, with 85% to 95% as singletons. No antigen is known for these receptors. The source was unstimulated CD4+ T cells sorted from spleen or lymph node cells, collected before transplant. The source of these receptors is a human donor who was the organ donor for an intestinal transplant.

The J gene is TRBJ2-3, the V gene TRBV5-4; D remains ambiguous. Germline V gene lookup returns CDR1 SGHNT and CDR2 YYREEE (reference sequence). V gave up 1 base and J gave up 1 base, with 13 bases separating them. This CDR3 is 16 amino acids long. The CDR3 reads CASSLSSHWGTDTQYF. CDR3 sequence (DNA): TGTGCCAGCAGCTTGTCGTCCCACTGGGGCACAGATACGCAGTATTTT.

The CDR3 region is CASSLGLLWNQETQYF. The CDR3 region has the DNA TGTGCCAGCAGCTTAGGGTTATTATGGAACCAAGAGACCCAGTACTTC. The V and J genes are TRBV7-2 and TRBJ2-5, with D unclear. The CDR3 extends over 16 amino acids. V was pared by 1 base and J by 0 bases, with 12 bases between. Germline V CDR1 and CDR2: SGHTA, FQGNSA.

J is TRBJ1-4 and V is TRBV2, with a possible D match to TRBD1 (6 bases). Germline loops: CDR1 SNHLY, CDR2 FYNNEI. Trimming shortened V by 3 bases and J by 10 bases, and 18 bases separated the two germline ends. The CDR3 is 15 residues long. The CDR3 DNA is TGTGCCAGCAGTGATCAGGGAGGGGACACCAGAAAACTGTTTTTT. Its protein is CASSDQGGDTRKLFF.

This sequence joins TRBV29-1 and TRBJ2-1, with TRBD1 matching 8 bases. Germline assignment: CDR1 SQVTM and CDR2 ANQGSEA. The CDR3 extends over 13 amino acids. V shed 4 bases, J shed 4 bases, and the junction held 3 bases outside the gene matches. The CDR3 sequence: CSVVRDRYNEQFF. CDR3 sequence (DNA): TGCAGCGTTGTACGGGACAGGTACAATGAGCAGTTCTTC.

The chain has TRBV6-1 and TRBJ2-1; 9 bases line up with TRBD1. This CDR3 has 14 amino acids. Germline V gene data show CDR1 as MNHNS and CDR2 as SASEGT. Unmatched junction bases numbered 9, after V lost 11 bases and J lost 4 bases. The CDR3 here is CAAARDRAYNEQFF. The CDR3 bases are TGTGCCGCAGCAAGGGACAGGGCATACAATGAGCAGTTCTTC.

The V call is TRBV19, the J call TRBJ1-6; D gene uncertain. Germline V CDR1 and CDR2: LNHDA, SQIVND (reference sequence). The V gene lost 1 base and the J gene lost 0 bases, with 7 bases spanning the gap. CDR3 length equals 16 residues. The CDR3 sequence is CASSIVMSSYNSPLHF. CDR3 DNA sequence: TGTGCCAGTAGTATAGTAATGAGCTCCTATAATTCACCCCTCCACTTT.

The CDR3 loop reads CASSQVWRGEQYF. The CDR3 nucleotides read TGTGCCAGCAGCCAAGTCTGGCGTGGCGAGCAGTACTTC. The rearrangement links TRBV14 to TRBJ2-7; no reliable D call. The CDR3 totals 13 residues. V lost 1 base to trimming and J lost 6 bases, with 10 bases between them. Germline-derived CDR1 and CDR2 are SGHDN and FVKESK.

The chain employs TRBV21-1 and TRBJ1-1. TRBV21-1 is a documented pseudogene. The CDR3 loop spans 16 amino acids. The CDR3 here is CASTTEGGAMNTEAFF. CDR3 DNA sequence: TGTGCCAGCACCACCGAGGGGGGGGCCATGAACACTGAAGCTTTCTTT.

The rearrangement uses TRBV14 and TRBJ1-3, with D perhaps TRBD1 (5 bases). The length of the CDR3 is 15 residues. Germline V gene lookup returns CDR1 SGHDN and CDR2 FVKESK. V lost 4 bases and J 4 bases, leaving 14 bases between the germline ends. The CDR3 DNA is TGTGCCAGCAGCCCCCTTGGGGCGCAGGGAAACACCATATATTTT. This gives the protein CASSPLGAQGNTIYF. Together with reference TRBV14 and TRBJ1-3, the CDR3 gives the full variable domain: EAGVTQFPSHSVIEKGQTVTLRCDPISGHDNLYWYRRVMGKEIKFLLHFVKESKQDESGMPNNRFLAERTGGTYSTLKVQPAELEDSGVYFCASSPLGAQGNTIYFGEGSWLTVV.

This rearrangement joins TRBV7-9 to TRBJ2-2; TRBD1 matches at 10 bases. The J segment lost 6 bases and the V segment lost 9 bases, leaving 4 bases of the junction unmatched. The CDR3 covers 13 residues. In germline, CDR1 is SEHNR, CDR2 FQNEAQ (reference sequence). In DNA form, the CDR3 reads TGTGCCAGTGTGGACAGGGGGTCCGGGGAGCTGTTTTTT. It specifies CASVDRGSGELFF.

V usage is TRBV4-2 and J usage is TRBJ2-1; a weak D match, TRBD2 (5 bases). This CDR3 comprises 14 residues. V shed 4 bases and J shed 3 bases, with 10 bases lying between them. Per germline, CDR1 LGHNA and CDR2 YNFKEQ. The CDR3 spells CASSLPRGYNEQFF. CDR3 nucleotides: TGTGCCAGCAGCCTCCCCCGGGGCTACAATGAGCAGTTCTTC.

This chain uses TRBV19 with TRBJ2-5, with D possibly being TRBD2 (6 bases). The J call may be faulty, since TRBJ2-7 better matches the DNA end. The CDR3 covers 13 residues. The germline V gene encodes CDR1 LNHDA and CDR2 SQIVND (reference sequence). The CDR3 sequence: CASSMMEGYEQYF. The CDR3 DNA sequence: TGTGCCAGTAGTATGATGGAGGGGTACGAGCAGTACTTC.

The V call is TRBV18, the J call TRBJ2-7, with 7 bases identical to TRBD1. The CDR3 runs 15 residues. Trimming cost V 4 bases and J 3 bases; bases outside gene matches: 9. The V gene's germline CDR1 is KGHSH and CDR2 LQKENI. The CDR3 spells CASSRVAGTDYEQYF. CDR3 nucleotides: TGTGCCAGCTCACGCGTGGCCGGGACAGACTACGAGCAGTACTTC.

The chain carries TRBV6-1 and TRBJ1-2; D remains ambiguous. This CDR3 is built from 16 residues. In germline, CDR1 is MNHNS, CDR2 SASEGT. The V and J ends lost 3 bases and 6 bases respectively, with 20 bases between them. CDR3 nucleotide sequence: TGTGCCAGCAGTGAGGATGGCCGGAAGGAATTCAATGGCTACACCTTC. Its protein is CASSEDGRKEFNGYTF.

The V and J genes are TRBV6-1 and TRBJ2-5, with a possible D match to TRBD2 (7 bases). V was clipped by 6 bases and J by 4 bases, with 15 bases between them. Germline CDR1 MNHNS, CDR2 SASEGT. The CDR3 loop spans 14 amino acids. The DNA for the CDR3 is TGTGCCAGCAGATTAAGGGGGGGCGGAGAGACCCAGTACTTC. Its protein product is CASRLRGGGETQYF.

The chain recombines TRBV2 with TRBJ2-5; 7 positions agree with TRBD1. V trimming: 5 bases; J trimming: 5 bases; junction bases outside the gene matches: 5. CDR3 length: 13 amino acids. Germline lookup yields CDR1 SNHLY and CDR2 FYNNEI. The CDR3, as DNA: TGTGCCAGCAGTTTGACAGGGATGGAGACCCAGTACTTC. Its translation is CASSLTGMETQYF.

The rearrangement joins TRBV5-4 to TRBJ1-4; D uncertain. The CDR3 totals 15 residues. The germline V gene encodes CDR1 SGHNT and CDR2 YYREEE (reference sequence). The V end was cut by 4 bases, the J end by 0 bases, with 10 bases between. DNA of the CDR3: TGTGCCAGCAGCGCTCTTGGGGCAACTAATGAAAAACTGTTTTTT. Residues: CASSALGATNEKLFF.

The chain uses TRBV5-1 and TRBJ1-4; TRBD1 aligns across 9 bases. The CDR3 runs 18 residues. Germline V CDR1 and CDR2: SGHRS, YFSETQ. The V gene end was trimmed by 4 bases and the J gene end by 2 bases; junction bases not matched to a gene: 12. The CDR3 loop reads CASSPTPGQGPTNEKLFF. The CDR3 nucleotides are TGCGCCAGCAGCCCCACTCCGGGACAGGGCCCGACTAATGAAAAACTGTTTTTT.

This chain uses TRBV7-2 with TRBJ1-2; TRBD1 might be the D (5 bases). In germline, CDR1 is SGHTA, CDR2 FQGNSA. The CDR3 is 13 residues long. Trimming stripped 5 bases from V and 7 bases from J, with 14 bases between. The chain's CDR3 is CASSDQGARGYTF. The DNA of the CDR3 is TGTGCCAGCAGCGACCAGGGCGCTCGTGGCTACACCTTC.

This chain joins TRBV5-1 and TRBJ2-5; 9 bases line up with TRBD1. Per germline, CDR1 SGHRS and CDR2 YFSETQ. Unmatched junction bases numbered 7, after V lost 2 bases and J lost 5 bases. CDR3 length: 15 residues. The CDR3 nucleotides read TGCGCCAGCAGCTTAACGGGACAGGGTCGCGAGACCCAGTACTTC. Its translation is CASSLTGQGRETQYF.

This chain links TRBV6-1 with TRBJ1-5, with no clear D. The ends were cut back, 4 bases at V and 0 bases at J, with 13 bases in the middle. Germline assignment: CDR1 MNHNS and CDR2 SASEGT. The CDR3 is 16 residues long. The CDR3 spells CASSVSIGVSNQPQHF. The CDR3 DNA sequence: TGTGCCAGCAGTGTATCGATTGGGGTTAGCAATCAGCCCCAGCATTTT.

V usage is TRBV7-2 and J usage is TRBJ2-2; TRBD2 matches 14 bases. V shed 3 bases and J 2 bases; nucleotides not matched to a gene: 2. CDR1 SGHTA and CDR2 FQGNSA come from the germline V gene. The CDR3 spans 17 residues. CDR3 sequence: CASSLGLAGVNTGELFF. The CDR3 nucleotides are TGTGCCAGCAGCTTGGGACTAGCGGGGGTTAACACCGGGGAGCTGTTTTTT.

The rearrangement joins TRBV28 to TRBJ1-1; 8 bases agree with TRBD1. This CDR3 region has 13 residues. Losses at the gene ends were 5 bases for V and 5 bases for J; bases not matched to a gene: 4. Germline CDR1 and CDR2: MDHEN and SYDVKM. Here the CDR3 reads CASSQGARTEAFF. The CDR3 nucleotides are TGTGCCAGCAGTCAGGGGGCGCGAACTGAAGCTTTCTTT. Using reference TRBV28 and TRBJ1-1 for the parts outside the CDR3, the full variable domain is DVKVTQSSRYLVKRTGEKVFLECVQDMDHENMFWYRQDPGLGLRLIYFSYDVKMKEKGDIPEGYSVSREKKERFSLILESASTNQTSMYLCASSQGARTEAFFGQGTRLTVV.